These 14 T cell receptor beta chains share one sample of origin, sequenced in a study of Graves' ophthalmopathy and Graves' hyperthyroidism. Amplification targeted the TCR beta CDR3 regions, with RNA transcripts as the source material. First-round RT-PCR relied on HTBI primers, and a second-round multiplex PCR came next. TCRdb re-analysed the multiplex PCR reads in MiXCR, keeping a single row per CDR3 protein. The repertoire holds about 660,000 distinct CDR3 sequences, with roughly 41% as singletons. The sequenced sample was peripheral blood. The receptor set was obtained from an adult man with Graves' ophthalmopathy.

This clonotype was picked up a small number of times. The V gene is TRBV4-1, the J gene TRBJ1-1; D gene uncertain. Germline V gene lookup returns CDR1 MGHRA and CDR2 YSYEKL. The CDR3 is 14 amino acids. V gave up 4 bases and J gave up 3 bases, with 12 bases separating them. CDR3 sequence: CASSRLTRDTEAFF. CDR3 bases: TGCGCCAGCAGCCGCCTAACGCGGGACACTGAAGCTTTCTTT.

This sequence joins TRBV5-1 and TRBJ2-6, with D perhaps matching TRBD2 (6 bases). This CDR3 contains 17 residues. Germline values: CDR1 SGHRS, CDR2 YFSETQ. Trimming shortened V by 4 bases and J by 0 bases, and 14 bases separated the two germline ends. As DNA, the CDR3 is TGCGCCAGCAGCCCCGGAGGGGTCTCCTCTGGGGCCAACGTCCTGACTTTC. It codes for CASSPGGVSSGANVLTF.

J is TRBJ1-2 and V is TRBV20-1, with D tentatively TRBD1 (6 bases). The germline V and J ends were trimmed by 6 bases and 8 bases, with 25 bases remaining between them. This CDR3 has 15 residues. CDR1 and CDR2 (germline): DFQATT, SNEGSKA (reference sequence). CDR3 DNA: TGCAGTGCCCCGTGGGGGCCCGGGGGGCCTAGAGGCTACACCTTC. Translating it yields CSAPWGPGGPRGYTF.

Many counts were recorded for this clonotype. The chain carries TRBV11-1 and TRBJ2-5; TRBD2 matches 15 bases. The length of the CDR3 is 15 residues. Per germline, CDR1 SGHAT and CDR2 FQDESV (reference sequence). The V segment lost 5 bases and the J segment 7 bases; nucleotides outside the gene matches: 5. For the CDR3, the DNA is TGTGCCAGCAGCGCGGGACTAGCGGGAGGCCGGACCCAGTACTTC. The encoded protein is CASSAGLAGGRTQYF.

In its sample, this clonotype was seen a few times. The J gene is TRBJ2-2, the V gene TRBV7-8; 11 nucleotides match TRBD2. The trim removed 5 bases at V and 7 bases at J, leaving 9 bases unmatched. Per the germline V gene, CDR1 is SGHVS and CDR2 is FQNEAQ. The CDR3 runs to 16 residues. This CDR3 reads CASSQFSGGAIGELFF. The DNA of the CDR3 is TGTGCCAGCAGCCAATTTAGCGGGGGGGCGATCGGGGAGCTGTTTTTT.

J is TRBJ1-5 and V is TRBV6-2 or TRBV6-3, with 10 nucleotides matching TRBD1. The J segment lost 11 bases and the V segment lost 6 bases, leaving 10 bases of the junction unmatched. The CDR3 loop spans 14 amino acids. Germline CDR1 and CDR2: MNHEY and SVGEGT. The CDR3: CASSLRDRGQTQHF. The CDR3 DNA reads as TGTGCCAGCAGCCTCCGGGACAGGGGACAGACCCAGCATTTT.

The CDR3 coding sequence is TGTGCCATCAGTGATCGGACTAGCGGGGACAATGAGCAGTACTTC. This gives the protein CAISDRTSGDNEQYF. This chain links TRBV10-3 with TRBJ2-7, with TRBD2 matching over 12 bases. Germline V gene lookup returns CDR1 ENHRY and CDR2 SYGVKD. The CDR3 is 15 amino acids. The trim removed 3 bases at V and 7 bases at J, leaving 7 bases unmatched.

About this clonotype itself: Germline and junction disagree at one end, which may indicate a read error. J is TRBJ2-7 and V is TRBV11-3, with D perhaps being TRBD1 or TRBD2 (5 bases each). Germline CDR1 SGHNT, CDR2 YENEEA. This CDR3 comprises 17 residues. CDR3 region: CASSRGSQGASSYEQYF. CDR3 in DNA: TGCGCCAGCAGCCGGGGAAGTCAGGGCGCGTCCTCCTACGAGCAGTACTTC.

Notes on this clonotype: A clone one base away is much larger, so this may be a read error. The chain links TRBV2 to TRBJ1-1; 9 bases are a match to TRBD1. The CDR3 contains 15 residues. V lost 4 bases to trimming and J lost 6 bases; unmatched junction nucleotides: 9. CDR1 is SNHLY and CDR2 is FYNNEI in the germline V gene. The CDR3 loop is CASSATGTGFAEAFF. CDR3 sequence (DNA): TGTGCCAGCAGTGCTACCGGGACAGGGTTCGCTGAAGCTTTCTTT.

As for this clonotype: This could be a read error, since a much larger clone is one nucleotide away. The chain combines TRBV7-9 with TRBJ2-2, with D unclear. CDR3 length: 13 amino acids. CDR1 and CDR2 (germline): SEHNR, FQNEAQ (reference sequence). V lost 5 bases to trimming and J lost 9 bases, with 13 bases between them. The CDR3 is CASSPSSYRELFF. Here the CDR3 DNA reads TGTGCCAGCAGCCCGAGCTCCTACAGGGAGCTGTTTTTT. The variable domain in full, with the rest retrieved from reference TRBV7-9 and TRBJ2-2, is DTGVSQNPRHKITKRGQNVTFRCDPISEHNRLYWYRQTLGQGPEFLTYFQNEAQLEKSRLLSDRFSAERPKGSFSTLEIQRTEQGDSAMYLCASSPSSYRELFFGEGSRLTVL.

The chain employs TRBV6-5 and TRBJ2-7; D gene unclear. Germline assignment: CDR1 MNHEY and CDR2 SVGAGI. This CDR3 region has 12 residues. Between the trimmed V and J ends, which lost 7 bases and 4 bases, there was a span of 11 bases. This CDR3 reads CASKGAPYEQYF. Written as DNA, the CDR3 is TGTGCCAGCAAGGGCGCCCCTTACGAGCAGTACTTC.

As concerns this clonotype: One end of the junction fails to match germline, which may point to a read error. The rearrangement links TRBV7-2 to TRBJ2-6; the match to TRBD1 covers 8 bases. Germline CDR1 and CDR2: SGHTA and FQGNSA. The CDR3 extends over 14 amino acids. The chain's CDR3 is CATSHPDRDNGLTF. The CDR3 DNA follows: TGTGCCACCAGCCACCCGGACAGGGACAACGGGCTGACTTTC. Using reference TRBV7-2 and TRBJ2-6 for the parts outside the CDR3, the full variable domain is GAGVSQSPSNKVTEKGKDVELRCDPISGHTALYWYRQSLGQGLEFLIYFQGNSAPDKSGLPSDRFSAERTGGSVSTLTIQRTQQEDSAVYLCATSHPDRDNGLTFGAGSRLTVL.

The chain is built from TRBV7-9 and TRBJ1-2, with TRBD1 identical over 9 bases. The germline gives CDR1 SEHNR, CDR2 FQNEAQ (reference sequence). V was pared by 5 bases and J by 12 bases, with 16 bases of the junction left unmatched. This CDR3 is 15 amino acids long. CDR3 sequence reads: CASSTGTGRSSGNTF. In DNA form, the CDR3 reads TGTGCCAGCAGCACCGGGACAGGGAGGTCCTCTGGAAACACCTTC.

This clonotype was recorded many times. The V gene is TRBV19, the J gene TRBJ1-1, with D possibly being TRBD1 (6 bases). The V end was cut by 5 bases, the J end by 10 bases, with 17 bases between. This CDR3 is 13 amino acids long. CDR1 is LNHDA and CDR2 is SQIVND in the germline V gene (reference sequence). CDR3 sequence: CASSPGGGPGAFF. The CDR3 nucleotides are TGTGCCAGTAGTCCCGGTGGGGGGCCGGGAGCTTTCTTT.